This T cell receptor beta chain originates from a study of monozygotic twins with inflammatory bowel disease. CDR1 is SGHRS, CDR2 YFSETQ, per germline. The CDR3 runs 15 residues. TCRdb reprocessed the 5' RACE reads; each CDR3 protein has one entry and no DNA is given. The sample table sets out approximately 420,000 distinct CDR3 sequences. General observations from the study: Background noise in patient repertoires may stem from differing immunosuppressive treatments. Against healthy co-twins, IBD patients had lower TCRbeta diversity (measured by inverse Simpson).

As to this clonotype: The antigen is undetermined.

This rearrangement joins TRBV5-1 to TRBJ2-7; TCRdb calls TRBD1, which cannot be checked without DNA. This receptor was taken from a human donor with ulcerative colitis or Crohn's disease, or a healthy co-twin of an affected twin (not recorded which). The sample taken for sequencing was blood. The CDR3 sequence: CASSLQTGSTYEQYF.